One and the same sample provided the 21 T cell receptor beta chains below, sequenced in a study of vaccination effects on CD4 cells after COVID-19. These TCRs' antigens remain unknown. Following culture for about 11 days, CD4+ T cells were isolated. Using immunoSEQ multiplex PCR, the repertoire was profiled, and TCRdb retains in-frame clones only, with some absent. The repertoire holds tens of thousands of clones, with around 79% as singletons. Source: CD4+ T cells from PBMCs cultured without peptide, taken before COVID-19 vaccination. Receptor source: a human donor who received a COVID-19 vaccine.

This clone has just a few counts. The chain couples TRBV28 to TRBJ1-5; D is possibly TRBD1 (5 bases). The CDR3 is made up of 14 amino acids. Germline loops: CDR1 MDHEN, CDR2 SYDVKM. Trimming removed 7 bases at V and 3 bases at J, with 13 bases between. CDR3 sequence: CASTLTALNQPQHF. In DNA, the CDR3 is TGTGCCAGCACTCTGACAGCCCTCAATCAGCCCCAGCATTTT.

The chain combines TRBV7-8 with TRBJ1-3, with D perhaps matching TRBD1 (6 bases). This CDR3 contains 16 residues. CDR1 is SGHVS, CDR2 FQNEAQ, per germline. The ends were cut back, 5 bases at V and 0 bases at J, with 14 bases in the middle. The CDR3 region has the DNA TGTGCCAGCAGCCAGGGGTGGGCATACTCTGGAAACACCATATATTTT. Translated: CASSQGWAYSGNTIYF.

The V call is TRBV19, the J call TRBJ1-2; D possibly corresponds to TRBD1 (6 bases). This CDR3 spans 15 amino acids. Trimming stripped 1 base from V and 5 bases from J, with 14 bases between. Germline lookup yields CDR1 LNHDA and CDR2 SQIVND (reference sequence). The CDR3, as DNA: TGTGCCAGTAGTATAGGAATCGGACAGCCTTATGGCTACACCTTC. It codes for CASSIGIGQPYGYTF.

The chain links TRBV5-1 to TRBJ2-2; D is possibly TRBD1 (6 bases). V was cut by 6 bases and J by 1 base, with 16 bases left in between. CDR1 and CDR2 from the germline V gene are SGHRS and YFSETQ. The CDR3 totals 16 residues. The CDR3 coding sequence is TGCGCCAGCATAAGAGACAGGATGGAGAACACCGGGGAGCTGTTTTTT. This codes for CASIRDRMENTGELFF. The entire variable domain, with the rest obtained from reference TRBV5-1 and TRBJ2-2, is as follows: KAGVTQTPRYLIKTRGQQVTLSCSPISGHRSVSWYQQTPGQGLQFLFEYFSETQRNKGNFPGRFSGRQFSNSRSEMNVSTLELGDSALYLCASIRDRMENTGELFFGEGSRLTVL.

This clone was counted only a few times. CDR3 nucleotide sequence: TGTGCCAGCAGCACCTACAGTGGGTTCAATGAAAAACTGTTTTTT. Amino acids: CASSTYSGFNEKLFF. The chain uses TRBV7-9 and TRBJ1-4; D gene ambiguous. This CDR3 has 15 residues. Germline V lookup: CDR1 SEHNR, CDR2 FQNEAQ (reference sequence). Deletions cut 5 bases from V and 5 bases from J, with 15 bases between.

V gene TRBV5-1 combines with J gene TRBJ2-7; D gene ambiguous. The germline V gene has CDR1 SGHRS and CDR2 YFSETQ. The CDR3 runs 15 residues. Deletions cut 4 bases from V and 4 bases from J, with 18 bases between. The CDR3 here is CASSIRLGEEYEQYF. The CDR3 DNA reads TGCGCCAGCAGCATAAGACTTGGAGAGGAGTACGAGCAGTACTTC.

The chain carries TRBV18 and TRBJ1-4; D may be TRBD1 (5 bases). CDR1 is KGHSH, CDR2 LQKENI, per germline. This CDR3 has 14 amino acids. V lost 2 bases to trimming and J lost 2 bases, with 6 bases between them. The CDR3 DNA follows: TGTGCCAGCTCACCAGGGGCCACTAATGAAAAACTGTTTTTT. Translated: CASSPGATNEKLFF. The full variable domain, in which reference TRBV18 and TRBJ1-4 provide the parts outside the CDR3, is NAGVMQNPRHLVRRRGQEARLRCSPMKGHSHVYWYRQLPEEGLKFMVYLQKENIIDESGMPKERFSAEFPKEGPSILRIQQVVRGDSAAYFCASSPGATNEKLFFGSGTQLSVL.

This clone was recorded a few times. The rearrangement joins TRBV12-3 or TRBV12-4 to TRBJ1-2; D remains ambiguous. CDR3 length equals 12 residues. The V end lost 6 bases, the J end lost 4 bases, and 9 bases lay between the germline ends. CDR3: CASSQARYGYTF. CDR3 in DNA: TGTGCCAGCAGCCAAGCACGCTATGGCTACACCTTC.

The gene calls are TRBV27 and TRBJ1-5, with 8 bases lining up with TRBD1. CDR1 MNHEY and CDR2 SMNVEV come from the germline V gene (reference sequence). After removal of 3 bases from V and 2 bases from J, the junction contained 3 bases not matched to a gene. The CDR3 has 15 residues. CDR3 region: CASSFSTGGNQPQHF. CDR3 nucleotide sequence: TGTGCCAGCAGTTTCTCGACAGGGGGCAATCAGCCCCAGCATTTT.

This clone was found a few times. V gene TRBV7-9 combines with J gene TRBJ1-5; D perhaps matches TRBD1 (5 bases). Germline V lookup: CDR1 SEHNR, CDR2 FQNEAQ (reference sequence). The CDR3 is 13 residues long. Trimming left V 5 bases short and J 6 bases short, with 11 bases between. The CDR3: CASSPMGGQPQHF. CDR3 nucleotides: TGTGCCAGCAGCCCGATGGGGGGTCAGCCCCAGCATTTT.

This chain joins TRBV5-1 and TRBJ2-7, with D possibly being TRBD2 (6 bases). The CDR3 contains 14 residues. The germline V and J ends were trimmed by 0 bases and 4 bases, with 11 bases remaining between them. Germline V gene sequence: CDR1 SGHRS, CDR2 YFSETQ. The CDR3 DNA sequence: TGCGCCAGCAGCTTGGAGACTAGACAATACGAGCAGTACTTC. Translation gives CASSLETRQYEQYF.

The chain employs TRBV5-6 and TRBJ1-5; perhaps TRBD1 as D (6 bases). Trimming stripped 3 bases from V and 2 bases from J, with 9 bases between. This CDR3 has 14 residues. The germline gives CDR1 SGHDT, CDR2 YYEEEE. The CDR3 bases are TGTGCCAGCAGCTGGGGGGGGCGCAATCAGCCCCAGCATTTT. This codes for CASSWGGRNQPQHF.

This clone was seen more than once but under ten times. This chain links TRBV4-2 with TRBJ1-2; D uncertain. Trimming shortened V by 1 base and J by 5 bases, and 5 bases separated the two germline ends. Germline-derived CDR1 and CDR2 are LGHNA and YNFKEQ. The CDR3 extends over 12 amino acids. The CDR3 region is CASSQAEYGYTF. The CDR3 nucleotides are TGTGCCAGCAGCCAAGCGGAGTATGGCTACACCTTC.

The CDR3 nucleotides are TGTGCCAGCAGTCTCGGGACAGTACGGTTAGGTGGCTACACCTTC. The encoded protein is CASSLGTVRLGGYTF. The chain is built from TRBV28 and TRBJ1-2; the match to TRBD1 covers 7 bases. Trimming cost V 5 bases and J 7 bases; bases outside gene matches: 13. The CDR3 runs to 15 residues. Germline V gives CDR1 MDHEN, CDR2 SYDVKM.

This chain joins TRBV10-3 and TRBJ1-1; 9 bases are a match to TRBD1. This CDR3 spans 14 amino acids. The trim removed 6 bases at V and 1 base at J, leaving 3 bases unmatched. Germline V CDR1 and CDR2: ENHRY, SYGVKD. CDR3 region: CAIRSGQGNTEAFF. In DNA, the CDR3 is TGTGCCATCAGATCGGGACAGGGGAACACTGAAGCTTTCTTT.

A few counts support this clone. V gene TRBV19 combines with J gene TRBJ2-1; D tentatively reads TRBD1 or TRBD2 (6 bases each). The CDR3 totals 13 residues. The V gene lost 6 bases and the J gene lost 5 bases, with 11 bases spanning the gap. Germline CDR1 and CDR2: LNHDA and SQIVND (reference sequence). DNA of the CDR3: TGTGCCAGTAGGTCGGAGGGGGACAATGAGCAGTTCTTC. Its translation is CASRSEGDNEQFF.

The rearrangement uses TRBV6-2 or TRBV6-3 and TRBJ1-1; D might be TRBD1 (6 bases). Trimming took 0 bases from V and 0 from J, leaving 11 bases between them. This CDR3 is 16 amino acids long. The germline V gene has CDR1 MNHEY and CDR2 SVGEGT. This CDR3 reads CASSYSPGAMNTEAFF. The CDR3 nucleotides are TGTGCCAGCAGTTACTCGCCAGGGGCCATGAACACTGAAGCTTTCTTT.

This chain links TRBV5-1 with TRBJ2-1; D ambiguous. The V end lost 0 bases, the J end lost 8 bases, and 12 bases lay between the germline ends. Germline V gives CDR1 SGHRS, CDR2 YFSETQ. The length of the CDR3 is 14 residues. CDR3 nucleotides: TGCGCCAGCAGCTTGGAGTCAGGTTTGGATGAGCAGTTCTTC. It codes for CASSLESGLDEQFF.

This clone was recorded only once. The V call is TRBV6-5, the J call TRBJ1-5; D gene uncertain. V lost 8 bases, J lost 3 bases, and 14 bases lay in between. Germline V gives CDR1 MNHEY, CDR2 SVGAGI. The CDR3 spans 14 residues. The CDR3 loop is CASWKGNPNQPQHF. CDR3 in DNA: TGTGCCAGCTGGAAGGGCAATCCCAATCAGCCCCAGCATTTT.

In this sample, this clone turned up a few times. In nucleotides, the CDR3 is TGCGCCAGCAGCTCACTAAGCGCAGGGGGCTACACCTTC. Amino acids: CASSSLSAGGYTF. J is TRBJ1-2 and V is TRBV10-2; tentative D call: TRBD1 (5 bases). CDR1 and CDR2 (germline): WSHSY, SAAADI. The CDR3 extends over 13 amino acids. The ends were cut back, 6 bases at V and 8 bases at J, with 16 bases in the middle.

The CDR3 coding sequence is TGCGCCAGCAGCCTCGAACGAGATACGCAGTATTTT. This encodes CASSLERDTQYF. V usage is TRBV5-1 and J usage is TRBJ2-3; D unclear. CDR1 and CDR2 (germline): SGHRS, YFSETQ. Trimming took off 4 bases at V and 5 bases at J, with 8 bases between the two ends. The CDR3 loop spans 12 amino acids. The variable domain in full, completed from reference TRBV5-1 and TRBJ2-3, reads KAGVTQTPRYLIKTRGQQVTLSCSPISGHRSVSWYQQTPGQGLQFLFEYFSETQRNKGNFPGRFSGRQFSNSRSEMNVSTLELGDSALYLCASSLERDTQYFGPGTRLTVL.